The 3 T cell receptor beta chains in this list originate from one sample, sequenced in a study of blood T cell repertoires in COVID-19. Clones were read by immunoSEQ multiplex PCR, and TCRdb kept only the in-frame ones, dropping some. Here the sample spans roughly 250,000 clones, 82% being singletons. Sequenced material: peripheral blood. The source is a woman aged 70-85 years with acute or convalescent COVID-19.

This clone was counted once. This chain uses TRBV11-3 with TRBJ2-5; D is unclear. Deletions cut 1 base from V and 2 bases from J, with 8 bases between. The CDR3 sequence is 14 residues long. Germline V CDR1 and CDR2: SGHNT, YENEEA. CDR3 bases: TGTGCCAGCAGCTTAGGCCCTATGCAAGAGACCCAGTACTTC. Its protein product is CASSLGPMQETQYF.

The count of this clone is one. The chain links TRBV2 to TRBJ2-3; 9 positions match TRBD1. CDR1 is SNHLY, CDR2 FYNNEI, per germline. This CDR3 comprises 16 residues. The V segment lost 5 bases and the J segment 2 bases; nucleotides outside the gene matches: 8. This CDR3 reads CASSLRRTGDTDTQYF. The CDR3 region has the DNA TGTGCCAGCAGTCTGCGTCGGACAGGGGACACAGATACGCAGTATTTT.

V usage is TRBV6-5 and J usage is TRBJ1-3; D gene ambiguous. The CDR3 has 14 residues. Germline V gene data show CDR1 as MNHEY and CDR2 as SVGAGI. The ends were cut back, 7 bases at V and 2 bases at J, with 12 bases in the middle. As DNA, the CDR3 is TGTGCCAGCACGGGGTCCCTCCCTGGAAACACCATATATTTT. Its protein product is CASTGSLPGNTIYF.